Described below is a single T cell receptor (beta chain) sequence and its context. This CDR3 is 16 amino acids long. V gave up 2 bases and J gave up 0 bases; unmatched junction bases: 5. Germline CDR1 SGHTA, CDR2 FQGNSA. This record comes from a study of PD-L1 blockade in urothelial cancer. Only in-frame clones appear in the TCRdb table, and some are missing; sequencing was by immunoSEQ multiplex PCR. The repertoire holds some 15,000 clones, with roughly 90% as singletons. The receptor was isolated from a man in his 70s with urothelial cancer. The sequencing here drew on PBMCs, taken around atezolizumab (anti-PD-L1) treatment. This chain links TRBV7-2 with TRBJ2-3, with 7 bases that match TRBD1. CDR3 region: CASSLLGQTSTDTQYF. CDR3 nucleotides: TGTGCCAGCAGCTTACTGGGACAGACTAGCACAGATACGCAGTATTTT.